Each of the 18 T cell receptor beta chains below was sequenced from the same sample in a study of blood T cells in healthy people across ages. A sample-barcoded 5' primer and a J-beta primer mix were used in a second PCR of roughly 6 to 11 cycles. TCRdb passed the 5' RACE reads through MiXCR, listing each CDR3 protein once. The sample contains 590,000 or so distinct CDR3 sequences, about 30% of which appear only once. Specimen: blood. The source is a woman older than 75 in good health.

Ten or more counts support this clonotype. The J gene is TRBJ1-1, the V gene TRBV20-1; 9 bases align to TRBD1. The CDR3 is 20 residues long. J gave up 2 bases and V 2 bases, and 21 bases lay outside the gene matches. Germline values: CDR1 DFQATT, CDR2 SNEGSKA (reference sequence). Here the CDR3 reads CSARPHLPGTGQADNTEAFF. Here the CDR3 DNA reads TGCAGTGCTAGACCCCACCTTCCCGGGACAGGGCAGGCAGATAACACTGAAGCTTTCTTT.

This chain links TRBV20-1 with TRBJ2-5; D call uncertain. The V gene's germline CDR1 is DFQATT and CDR2 SNEGSKA (reference sequence). This CDR3 contains 13 residues. V lost 3 bases and J 1 base, leaving 9 bases between the germline ends. The CDR3 protein is CSASSAAQETQYF. In DNA, the CDR3 is TGCAGTGCTAGCTCTGCGGCCCAAGAGACCCAGTACTTC.

The chain recombines TRBV20-1 with TRBJ2-3, with 9 bases identical to TRBD2. Germline CDR1 reads DFQATT; CDR2 reads SNEGSKA (reference sequence). The length of the CDR3 is 17 residues. Unmatched junction bases numbered 9, after V lost 0 bases and J lost 2 bases. The CDR3 region is CSARDNRLAGNTDTQYF. The CDR3 DNA reads TGCAGTGCTAGAGATAATCGGCTAGCGGGGAACACAGATACGCAGTATTTT.

This clonotype showed up many times. The V call is TRBV20-1, the J call TRBJ2-7, with 7 bases identical to TRBD1. The CDR3 has 13 amino acids. Per the germline V gene, CDR1 is DFQATT and CDR2 is SNEGSKA (reference sequence). V dropped 6 bases and J dropped 2; count of bases not matched to a gene: 7. CDR3 amino acids: CSASPGGPYEQYF. The CDR3 bases are TGCAGTGCCAGCCCAGGGGGTCCCTACGAGCAGTACTTC.

This clonotype is a singleton in its sample. A clone one base away is much larger, so this may be a read error. The chain has TRBV7-9 and TRBJ2-1; tentatively, D is TRBD1 or TRBD2 (7 bases each). V was clipped by 5 bases and J by 7 bases, with 24 bases between them. The CDR3 spans 17 residues. In germline, CDR1 is SEHNR, CDR2 FQNEAQ (reference sequence). CDR3 loop: CASSSAPQGGRPNEQFF. CDR3 coding DNA: TGTGCCAGCAGCAGCGCACCTCAGGGGGGGCGACCTAATGAGCAGTTCTTC.

The chain uses TRBV29-1 and TRBJ2-3, with unresolved D. This CDR3 region has 12 residues. Germline V gene lookup returns CDR1 SQVTM and CDR2 ANQGSEA. Trimming took off 4 bases at V and 0 bases at J, with 5 bases between the two ends. The DNA for the CDR3 is TGCAGCGTTGCCATAAGCACAGATACGCAGTATTTT. The encoded protein is CSVAISTDTQYF.

This clonotype was found a few times. The chain recombines TRBV6-2 or TRBV6-3 with TRBJ1-5, with D tentatively TRBD1 (5 bases). The CDR3 length is 15 residues. V lost 6 bases, J lost 1 base, and 13 bases lay in between. The germline V gene encodes CDR1 MNHEY and CDR2 SVGEGT. The CDR3 loop is CASSRGLKSNQPQHF. CDR3 DNA: TGTGCCAGCAGCCGGGGACTCAAAAGCAATCAGCCCCAGCATTTT.

This clonotype was picked up a small number of times. The chain uses TRBV7-6 and TRBJ1-6, with D possibly matching TRBD1 (6 bases). This CDR3 has 16 amino acids. Trimming left V 1 base short and J 7 bases short, with 14 bases between. CDR1 and CDR2 from the germline V gene are SGHVS and FNYEAQ. The CDR3 coding sequence is TGTGCCAGCAGCTTAGGTTCACGGGACACCAATTCACCCCTCCACTTT. The encoded protein is CASSLGSRDTNSPLHF.

This clonotype was recorded at least ten times. The V call is TRBV11-2, the J call TRBJ2-1; D unclear. Trimming removed 2 bases at V and 7 bases at J, with 9 bases between. This CDR3 region has 13 residues. The germline V gene has CDR1 SGHAT and CDR2 FQNNGV. As DNA, the CDR3 is TGTGCCAGCAGCTTACTGGGGTTGAATGAGCAGTTCTTC. Its protein product is CASSLLGLNEQFF.

This clonotype was counted ten times or more. CDR3 in amino acids: CASSLSTKDRVHEQYF. The CDR3 DNA is TGTGCCAGCAGCTTGTCGACTAAGGACAGGGTCCACGAGCAGTACTTC. This sequence joins TRBV5-8 and TRBJ2-7; 8 bases line up with TRBD1. CDR3 length equals 16 residues. V was clipped by 1 base and J by 5 bases; unmatched bases: 11. Germline assignment: CDR1 SGHTS and CDR2 YDEGEE.

This clonotype has a handful of counts. A single base separates this from a much larger clone, so it may be a read error. This chain links TRBV12-3 or TRBV12-4 with TRBJ2-7; TRBD2 matches at 10 bases. The CDR3 runs 16 residues. Trimming took 5 bases from V and 7 from J; bases not matched to a gene: 14. CDR3 coding DNA: TGTGCCAGCAGTCCGCGCCCTAGCGGGGGATACAATGAGCAGTACTTC. As protein: CASSPRPSGGYNEQYF.

The V gene is TRBV14, the J gene TRBJ1-3; no reliable D call. From germline, CDR1 is SGHDN and CDR2 FVKESK. Trimming pared 4 bases from V and 2 bases from J, leaving 15 bases between. The CDR3 covers 16 residues. CDR3 coding DNA: TGTGCCAGCAGCCCGGCCGGGGTCGGACCTGGAAACACCATATATTTT. Translating it yields CASSPAGVGPGNTIYF.

The chain joins TRBV6-1 to TRBJ1-6, with D unresolved. V was shortened by 1 base and J by 8 bases, with 15 bases between the two germline ends. Germline V gene lookup returns CDR1 MNHNS and CDR2 SASEGT. This CDR3 contains 16 residues. This chain's CDR3 is CASSEGRVTGHSPLHF. CDR3 sequence (DNA): TGTGCCAGCAGTGAAGGGCGGGTGACCGGCCATTCACCCCTCCACTTT.

This clonotype was counted ten times or more. V usage is TRBV5-1 and J usage is TRBJ2-1; D gene unclear. The V gene lost 0 bases and the J gene lost 5 bases, with 6 bases spanning the gap. CDR1 SGHRS and CDR2 YFSETQ come from the germline V gene. The CDR3 runs 13 residues. The CDR3 DNA is TGCGCCAGCAGCTTGGAGAGAGACAATGAGCAGTTCTTC. Translation: CASSLERDNEQFF.

This clonotype came up many times. The gene calls are TRBV6-1 and TRBJ2-1; 15 bases are a match to TRBD2. CDR1 and CDR2 (germline): MNHNS, SASEGT. Trimming cost V 7 bases and J 5 bases; bases outside gene matches: 9. The CDR3 has 17 amino acids. CDR3 DNA sequence: TGTGCCAGCACCCCTGGACTAGCGGGGGGGTTAAACAATGAGCAGTTCTTC. It yields the protein CASTPGLAGGLNNEQFF.

About this clonotype: This could be a read error, since a much larger clone is one nucleotide away. The chain links TRBV12-5 to TRBJ2-4; 8 nucleotides line up with TRBD2. The DNA matches TRBJ2-7 better at its end, which makes the J call doubtful. The CDR3 has 14 amino acids. Germline loops: CDR1 LGHNT, CDR2 FRNRAP. CDR3 loop: CASGTGRGGNEQYF. As DNA, the CDR3 is TGTGCTAGTGGTACAGGACGGGGGGGCAACGAGCAGTACTTC.

The V and J genes are TRBV12-3 or TRBV12-4 and TRBJ2-5; 7 nucleotides match TRBD1. V gave up 0 bases and J gave up 5 bases; unmatched junction bases: 6. The CDR3 consists of 15 residues. The CDR3 nucleotides are TGTGCCAGCAGTTTAGCCTCGGGACAGATGGAGACCCAGTACTTC. Its protein is CASSLASGQMETQYF.

J is TRBJ1-2 and V is TRBV29-1; D gene unclear. CDR1 and CDR2 (germline): SQVTM, ANQGSEA. This CDR3 comprises 13 residues. V gave up 5 bases and J gave up 4 bases, with 14 bases separating them. The chain's CDR3 is CSVLQDGRYGYTF. CDR3 nucleotides: TGCAGCGTTCTTCAGGACGGCCGCTATGGCTACACCTTC.